One TCR beta chain is described in this entry. This record comes from a study of blood T cell repertoires in COVID-19. Study at large: The analysed material was cDNA or gDNA that came from T cells, B-cell-depleted T cells, or PBMCs.

CDR1 and CDR2 from the germline V gene are SGHTA and FQGTGA. Germline trimming cut 5 bases from V and 3 bases from J; bases unmatched to any gene: 15. CDR3 length: 17 residues. Original handling: Amplifying reference gene primers gave estimates of nucleated cell counts. Clones were sequenced by immunoSEQ multiplex PCR, and TCRdb holds only the in-frame ones, with some missing. Clone size and V and J calls were adopted from that table, with D and trimming inferred from the DNA. The table records about 210,000 clones, 88% of them present only once. This rearrangement joins TRBV7-3 to TRBJ2-7; 8 bases align to TRBD1. This clonotype was obtained from a man in his 70s with acute or convalescent COVID-19. The sequenced sample was peripheral blood. CDR3 sequence: CASSVRGQGSLLYEQYF. The CDR3 DNA follows: TGTGCCAGCAGCGTAAGAGGACAGGGTTCCCTCCTCTACGAGCAGTACTTC. Based on the CDR3 plus reference TRBV7-3 and TRBJ2-7, the full variable domain is GAGVSQTPSNKVTEKGKYVELRCDPISGHTALYWYRQSLGQGPEFLIYFQGTGAADDSGLPNDRFFAVRPEGSVSTLKIQRTERGDSAVYLCASSVRGQGSLLYEQYFGPGTRLTVT.